This T cell receptor (beta chain) emerged from a study of T cell repertoires in cytomegalovirus infection. Looking at the study overall: CMV infection and matching HLA type were both indicated by public TCR beta signatures. Broader study findings: Clonotype analysis showed dominance of the ex vivo response by HLA-C-restricted CMV-specific TCR beta clonotypes. Totalled public TCR beta family frequency picked out people who carried CMV plus the relevant HLA.

This clonotype is labeled medium-sized. Its antigen is unknown. TCRdb analysed the reads with MiXCR anew, one entry per CDR3 protein. The table includes 200,000 to 300,000 distinct CDR3 sequences, about 5.9% detected once. Germline V gene sequence: CDR1 SGHTA, CDR2 FQGNSA. The CDR3 sequence is 15 residues long. The ends were cut back, 5 bases at V and 6 bases at J, with 17 bases in the middle. The sequence was collected from a human donor in good health (CMV status not recorded). Some clones in this sample may be carry-over from other donors' samples. Sequencing input: PBMCs. The chain combines TRBV7-2 with TRBJ1-5; D possibly corresponds to TRBD1 (5 bases). DNA for the CDR3: TGTGCCAGCAGCCCCGGGACCTTGGAGGGTCAGCCCCAGCATTTT. It specifies CASSPGTLEGQPQHF.